Below, 2 T cell receptor beta chains from the same sample are listed, as sequenced in a study of blood T cells in healthy people across ages (dated by TCRdb to between 2014 and 2017). Libraries were made using 5' RACE. Sequencing relied on an Illumina HiSeq 2500. A second PCR of roughly 7 to 11 cycles was performed with a sample-barcoded 5' primer and a J-beta primer mix. TCRdb applied fastp at Q25 and MiXCR to the public reads, then kept only in-frame beta chains. Records with the same CDR3 protein are collapsed into one entry carrying the most frequent genes and DNA. In this sample the table shows roughly 1,500,000 distinct CDR3 sequences, about 43% of which occur a single time. 7.9% of the sample lies in the top ten. The sample taken for sequencing was blood. The receptors come from a woman between 18 and 30 years old in good health.

V and J are TRBV15 and TRBJ2-5; no firm D call. The germline gives CDR1 LNHNV, CDR2 YYDKDF (reference sequence). The V end was cut by 0 bases, the J end by 1 base, with 3 bases between. CDR3 length: 13 amino acids. CDR3 DNA: TGTGCCACCAGCAGAGAGGGCCAAGAGACCCAGTACTTC. Protein sequence: CATSREGQETQYF.

The J gene is TRBJ2-5, the V gene TRBV20-1, with D possibly TRBD1 on 6 matching bases. Trimming pared 3 bases from V and 5 bases from J, leaving 16 bases between. Germline-derived CDR1 and CDR2 are DFQATT and SNEGSKA (reference sequence). The CDR3 has 14 residues. The CDR3 DNA reads TGCAGTGCTAGTTGGAACAGGGTCGATGAGACCCAGTACTTC. Translation gives CSASWNRVDETQYF.